Listed here are 25 T cell receptor beta chains from one sample, sequenced in a study of neoadjuvant anti-PD-1 for oral cavity cancer. Clones were sequenced by immunoSEQ multiplex PCR, and TCRdb holds only the in-frame ones, with some missing. Of over 80,000 clones listed, approximately 84% are singletons. The source was PBMCs, collected before nivolumab (anti-PD-1) treatment. Receptor source: a person aged 35-80 years with oral cavity squamous cell carcinoma.

This chain joins TRBV4-2 and TRBJ2-7, with 9 positions matching TRBD2. Germline CDR1 reads LGHNA; CDR2 reads YNFKEQ. With 1 base clipped from V and 0 bases from J, the junction kept 7 bases outside the gene matches. The CDR3 is 17 residues long. The CDR3 coding sequence is TGTGCCAGCAGCCAAGCGTATAGCGGGAGAAACTCCTACGAGCAGTACTTC. Translating gives CASSQAYSGRNSYEQYF.

V gene TRBV5-1 combines with J gene TRBJ1-4; the D gene is possibly TRBD1 (5 bases). V dropped 0 bases and J dropped 5 bases, with 11 bases sitting between them. The length of the CDR3 is 15 residues. Germline loops: CDR1 SGHRS, CDR2 YFSETQ. The CDR3 region has the DNA TGCGCCAGCAGCTTGGCCACGGGGGGGAATGAAAAACTGTTTTTT. Its protein product is CASSLATGGNEKLFF.

V is TRBV19 and J is TRBJ1-1; TRBD1 matches at 8 bases. Per the germline V gene, CDR1 is LNHDA and CDR2 is SQIVND (reference sequence). V gave up 10 bases and J gave up 4 bases; unmatched junction bases: 14. CDR3 size: 15 residues. CDR3 in amino acids: CATRASTGVGTEAFF. The CDR3 DNA reads TGTGCCACCAGAGCGTCGACAGGGGTCGGCACTGAAGCTTTCTTT.

The chain uses TRBV7-3 and TRBJ2-3; 12 nucleotides agree with TRBD2. This CDR3 is 15 amino acids long. With 6 bases clipped from V and 3 bases from J, the junction kept 4 bases outside the gene matches. CDR1 and CDR2 (germline): SGHTA, FQGTGA. CDR3 amino acids: CASRATSGRTDTQYF. The CDR3 DNA reads as TGTGCCAGCAGGGCTACTAGCGGGAGGACAGATACGCAGTATTTT.

The chain recombines TRBV9 with TRBJ2-7; TRBD1 agrees at 9 bases. Germline lookup yields CDR1 SGDLS and CDR2 YYNGEE. With 3 bases clipped from V and 3 bases from J, the junction kept 13 bases outside the gene matches. The CDR3 contains 17 residues. The CDR3 is CASSANRGQGGSYEQYF. CDR3 DNA: TGTGCCAGCAGCGCTAATAGGGGACAGGGTGGGAGCTACGAGCAGTACTTC. The complete variable domain, with remaining parts taken from reference TRBV9 and TRBJ2-7, reads DSGVTQTPKHLITATGQRVTLRCSPRSGDLSVYWYQQSLDQGLQFLIQYYNGEERAKGNILERFSAQQFPDLHSELNLSSLELGDSALYFCASSANRGQGGSYEQYFGPGTRLTVT.

The V gene is TRBV5-1, the J gene TRBJ2-3, with TRBD2 matching 8 bases. V gave up 6 bases and J gave up 6 bases; unmatched junction bases: 15. The CDR3 runs to 16 residues. The germline CDR1 and CDR2 sequences are SGHRS and YFSETQ. CDR3 residues: CASNLGQRERGDTQYF. Here the CDR3 DNA reads TGCGCCAGCAATTTAGGTCAGCGGGAGAGAGGGGATACGCAGTATTTT.

This clone was recorded only once. The rearrangement links TRBV7-3 to TRBJ2-1; 9 positions match TRBD2. Trimming removed 2 bases from V and 6 bases from J; junction bases left unmatched: 17. The CDR3 length is 19 residues. CDR1 is SGHTA, CDR2 FQGTGA, per germline. CDR3 in amino acids: CASSLYPPLLAGDFNEQFF. The CDR3 DNA follows: TGTGCCAGCAGCTTATACCCCCCCCTTTTAGCGGGAGATTTCAATGAGCAGTTCTTC.

This clone was detected ten times or more. This rearrangement joins TRBV14 to TRBJ2-7; possible D gene TRBD2, 6 bases. The CDR3 is made up of 16 amino acids. V gave up 2 bases and J gave up 5 bases, with 19 bases separating them. Germline V lookup: CDR1 SGHDN, CDR2 FVKESK. The CDR3 coding sequence is TGTGCCAGCAGCCAACTGTTGGGTCCTAGCGAACACGAGCAGTACTTC. This sequence encodes CASSQLLGPSEHEQYF.

This clone was seen only once. The rearrangement uses TRBV30 and TRBJ2-3, with 9 bases that match TRBD2. Germline V gene data show CDR1 as GTSNPN and CDR2 as SVGIG (reference sequence). With 5 bases clipped from V and 6 bases from J, the junction kept 12 bases outside the gene matches. There are 15 residues in the CDR3. CDR3: CAWVKGLATGDTQYF. As DNA, the CDR3 is TGTGCCTGGGTTAAAGGACTAGCGACGGGGGATACGCAGTATTTT.

The rearrangement joins TRBV5-4 to TRBJ2-7; maybe TRBD1 (5 bases). From germline, CDR1 is SGHNT and CDR2 YYREEE (reference sequence). CDR3 length: 15 residues. V was clipped by 1 base and J by 4 bases, with 15 bases between them. Here the CDR3 DNA reads TGTGCCAGCAGCTTGACAGGCCCAAAGTCGTACGAGCAGTACTTC. Translated, it gives CASSLTGPKSYEQYF.

The chain combines TRBV5-1 with TRBJ2-7; D is unresolved. V was clipped by 0 bases and J by 0 bases, with 10 bases between them. This CDR3 is 15 amino acids long. Germline V gene lookup returns CDR1 SGHRS and CDR2 YFSETQ. CDR3 coding DNA: TGCGCCAGCAGCTTGGAGGGCGGTCACTCCTACGAGCAGTACTTC. As protein: CASSLEGGHSYEQYF.

This clone turned up a few times. V gene TRBV2 combines with J gene TRBJ2-1; D not resolved. CDR3 length: 10 residues. CDR1 is SNHLY and CDR2 is FYNNEI in the germline V gene. The V gene lost 5 bases and the J gene lost 7 bases, with 3 bases spanning the gap. CDR3 amino acids: CASSLNEQFF. The CDR3 DNA sequence: TGTGCCAGCAGTCTAAATGAGCAGTTCTTC.

J is TRBJ1-1 and V is TRBV27; TRBD1 is a possible D gene (5 bases). The CDR3 sequence is 14 residues long. Germline V CDR1 and CDR2: MNHEY, SMNVEV (reference sequence). V was clipped by 6 bases and J by 1 base, with 12 bases between them. CDR3 region: CASRYLQGNTEAFF. The DNA for the CDR3 is TGTGCCAGCAGGTACCTTCAGGGGAACACTGAAGCTTTCTTT.

The chain joins TRBV5-1 to TRBJ2-1, with 9 positions matching TRBD2. The CDR3 length is 15 residues. V dropped 2 bases and J dropped 2; count of bases not matched to a gene: 2. CDR1 and CDR2 (germline): SGHRS, YFSETQ. The CDR3 coding sequence is TGCGCCAGCAGCTTAGCGGGAGGCGCCTACAATGAGCAGTTCTTC. This translates into CASSLAGGAYNEQFF.

The chain has TRBV10-1 and TRBJ2-7; TRBD2 aligns across 7 bases. The V segment lost 0 bases and the J segment 1 base; nucleotides outside the gene matches: 0. Germline V gives CDR1 WNHNN, CDR2 SYGVQD (reference sequence). The CDR3 consists of 14 residues. The CDR3 spells CASSESGGSYEQYF. In DNA form, the CDR3 reads TGCGCCAGCAGTGAGTCGGGGGGGTCCTACGAGCAGTACTTC.

The gene calls are TRBV19 and TRBJ2-4, with D possibly called TRBD1 or TRBD2 (7 bases each). The CDR3 is 19 residues long. V was shortened by 2 bases and J by 2 bases, with 22 bases between the two germline ends. Germline V lookup: CDR1 LNHDA, CDR2 SQIVND (reference sequence). The CDR3: CASSISPDTGEGTKNIQYF. The CDR3 nucleotides read TGTGCCAGTAGTATAAGTCCCGATACAGGGGAGGGAACCAAAAACATTCAGTACTTC.

CDR3 amino acids: CASSPAGQPQGEAFF. The CDR3 coding sequence is TGCGCCAGCAGCCCGGCGGGACAACCTCAAGGAGAAGCTTTCTTT. This rearrangement joins TRBV4-1 to TRBJ1-1, with D possibly being TRBD1 (6 bases). Between the trimmed V and J ends, which lost 4 bases and 8 bases, there was a span of 20 bases. This CDR3 region has 15 residues. Germline CDR1 and CDR2: MGHRA and YSYEKL.

The chain couples TRBV30 to TRBJ2-5, with D possibly TRBD2 on 5 matching bases. Germline values: CDR1 GTSNPN, CDR2 SVGIG (reference sequence). This CDR3 comprises 13 residues. V shed 1 base and J shed 4 bases, with 10 bases lying between them. CDR3 sequence (DNA): TGTGCCTGGAGTGGAGGGCTGATAGAGACCCAGTACTTC. Translated, it gives CAWSGGLIETQYF.

CDR3 coding DNA: TGTGCCAGCAGCGGGCGACAGGGGCGCACAGATACGCAGTATTTT. It codes for CASSGRQGRTDTQYF. This chain connects TRBV7-6 to TRBJ2-3; 8 bases match TRBD1. The CDR3 is 15 amino acids. J was trimmed by 1 base and V by 5 bases; bases with no gene match: 5. The germline V gene encodes CDR1 SGHVS and CDR2 FNYEAQ.

The rearrangement joins TRBV19 to TRBJ2-3; D ambiguous. There are 11 residues in the CDR3. Per the germline V gene, CDR1 is LNHDA and CDR2 is SQIVND (reference sequence). V lost 4 bases to trimming and J lost 4 bases, with 3 bases between them. CDR3 nucleotide sequence: TGTGCCAGTAGTACGGCAGATACGCAGTATTTT. Translated: CASSTADTQYF.

This chain connects TRBV7-3 to TRBJ1-1; maybe TRBD1 (5 bases). The length of the CDR3 is 13 residues. Trimming stripped 0 bases from V and 5 bases from J, with 7 bases between. Germline V gene data show CDR1 as SGHTA and CDR2 as FQGTGA. CDR3 sequence reads: CASSLTGDTEAFF. The CDR3 bases are TGTGCCAGCAGCTTAACAGGGGATACTGAAGCTTTCTTT. The whole variable domain, filled in from reference TRBV7-3 and TRBJ1-1, reads GAGVSQTPSNKVTEKGKYVELRCDPISGHTALYWYRQSLGQGPEFLIYFQGTGAADDSGLPNDRFFAVRPEGSVSTLKIQRTERGDSAVYLCASSLTGDTEAFFGQGTRLTVV.

This chain connects TRBV10-3 to TRBJ2-2; the D call may be TRBD1 or TRBD2 (5 bases each). Germline V lookup: CDR1 ENHRY, CDR2 SYGVKD. The CDR3 spans 17 residues. V lost 4 bases and J lost 3, with 18 bases in between. The CDR3 bases are TGTGCCATCAGTGGCCCCCCTGTTGGGGGAGACACCGGGGAGCTGTTTTTT. It yields the protein CAISGPPVGGDTGELFF.

V is TRBV28 and J is TRBJ2-1, with 7 positions matching TRBD1. After removal of 10 bases from V and 7 bases from J, the junction contained 13 bases not matched to a gene. Germline loops: CDR1 MDHEN, CDR2 SYDVKM. The CDR3 is 14 residues long. CDR3 in DNA: TGTGCCATCGAGGTCGGGGCAGGGGGAAATGAGCAGTTCTTC. Encoded protein: CAIEVGAGGNEQFF.

The J gene is TRBJ2-7, the V gene TRBV29-1; possibly TRBD2 for D (6 bases). V lost 6 bases and J 1 base, leaving 13 bases between the germline ends. In germline, CDR1 is SQVTM, CDR2 ANQGSEA. The CDR3 totals 13 residues. The CDR3 nucleotides read TGCAGCGTCGGGGGAGCCCAGTCCTACGAGCAGTACTTC. Protein sequence: CSVGGAQSYEQYF.

DNA of the CDR3: TGTGCCAGCAGCTTCCCCGGGACAGGGGGCCCTGGAAACACCATATATTTT. Amino acid sequence: CASSFPGTGGPGNTIYF. The chain joins TRBV5-6 to TRBJ1-3; 12 bases fit TRBD1. The germline gives CDR1 SGHDT, CDR2 YYEEEE. The CDR3 spans 17 residues. After removal of 2 bases from V and 2 bases from J, the junction contained 5 bases not matched to a gene. Using reference TRBV5-6 and TRBJ1-3 for the parts outside the CDR3, the full variable domain is DAGVTQSPTHLIKTRGQQVTLRCSPKSGHDTVSWYQQALGQGPQFIFQYYEEEERQRGNFPDRFSGHQFPNYSSELNVNALLLGDSALYLCASSFPGTGGPGNTIYFGEGSWLTVV.